These 23 T cell receptor beta chains were all obtained from the same sample, sequenced in a study of cytomegalovirus exposure and HLA in healthy donors. 60 Vbeta and 13 Jbeta primers were used in PCR. Assay: immunoSEQ multiplex PCR; the TCRdb copy retains only in-frame clones and omits some. The data contain approximately 150,000 clones, roughly 80% of them singletons. The specimen sequenced was PBMCs. Source of these receptors: a man aged 25-40 years in good health and CMV-seronegative.

This chain joins TRBV28 and TRBJ1-2, with 10 bases that match TRBD1. Unmatched junction bases numbered 3, after V lost 2 bases and J lost 3 bases. The germline V gene encodes CDR1 MDHEN and CDR2 SYDVKM. The CDR3 consists of 15 residues. CDR3 bases: TGTGCCAGCAGTTTACCCGGGACAGGGGACTATGGCTACACCTTC. It encodes CASSLPGTGDYGYTF.

The V gene is TRBV5-4, the J gene TRBJ2-3, with a tentative D call TRBD2 (5 bases). The CDR3 has 13 amino acids. The germline gives CDR1 SGHNT, CDR2 YYREEE (reference sequence). With 4 bases removed from V and 1 base from J, the gap between germline ends came to 7 bases. CDR3 region: CASSILGTDTQYF. CDR3 in DNA: TGTGCCAGCAGCATACTAGGCACAGATACGCAGTATTTT.

V gene TRBV27 combines with J gene TRBJ2-3, with TRBD2 matching over 10 bases. This CDR3 spans 18 amino acids. Germline CDR1 and CDR2: MNHEY and SMNVEV (reference sequence). Germline trimming cut 8 bases from V and 0 bases from J; bases unmatched to any gene: 14. CDR3 amino acids: CASYASGRTLFSTDTQYF. In DNA form, the CDR3 reads TGTGCCAGCTACGCTAGCGGGAGAACCCTTTTTAGCACAGATACGCAGTATTTT.

This sequence joins TRBV15 and TRBJ1-3; the D gene is possibly TRBD1 (6 bases). The CDR3 covers 13 residues. Between the trimmed V and J ends, which lost 8 bases and 0 bases, there was a span of 8 bases. Germline V gene lookup returns CDR1 LNHNV and CDR2 YYDKDF (reference sequence). CDR3 amino acids: CATADSSGNTIYF. The DNA of the CDR3 is TGTGCCACCGCGGACAGCTCTGGAAACACCATATATTTT.

V gene TRBV28 combines with J gene TRBJ1-1; D is unclear. V lost 6 bases to trimming and J lost 7 bases, with 12 bases between them. CDR3 length: 12 residues. Germline V gives CDR1 MDHEN, CDR2 SYDVKM. The CDR3 DNA sequence: TGTGCCAGCAGCCCCCCCTTGTATGAAGCTTTCTTT. It translates to CASSPPLYEAFF.

This sequence joins TRBV10-1 and TRBJ2-3; maybe TRBD1 (6 bases). Looked up from germline, CDR1 is WNHNN and CDR2 is SYGVQD (reference sequence). V shed 2 bases and J shed 4 bases, with 13 bases lying between them. The CDR3 is 15 amino acids. The DNA for the CDR3 is TGCGCCAGCAGTGAGGGGGCAGGGGCAGCAGATACGCAGTATTTT. Amino acid sequence: CASSEGAGAADTQYF.

This clone was counted a single time. The chain employs TRBV7-9 and TRBJ2-7; 13 positions agree with TRBD2. Germline CDR1 reads SEHNR; CDR2 reads FQNEAQ (reference sequence). The CDR3 contains 15 residues. With 10 bases clipped from V and 4 bases from J, the junction kept 10 bases outside the gene matches. The CDR3 DNA is TGTGCCACCCGCCGGGGGACTAGCGGGAATTACGAGCAGTACTTC. Protein sequence: CATRRGTSGNYEQYF.

This clone was detected only a few times. The chain is built from TRBV5-4 and TRBJ1-1, with D possibly being TRBD1 (6 bases). The germline CDR1 and CDR2 sequences are SGHNT and YYREEE (reference sequence). The CDR3 is 13 amino acids. Trimming pared 6 bases from V and 7 bases from J, leaving 16 bases between. As DNA, the CDR3 is TGTGCCAGCACCCGCGACAGGTCTGATGAAGCTTTCTTT. It yields the protein CASTRDRSDEAFF. The whole variable domain, remainder taken from reference TRBV5-4 and TRBJ1-1, is ETGVTQSPTHLIKTRGQQVTLRCSSQSGHNTVSWYQQALGQGPQFIFQYYREEENGRGNFPPRFSGLQFPNYSSELNVNALELDDSALYLCASTRDRSDEAFFGQGTRLTVV.

The genes are TRBV25-1 and TRBJ2-7; D uncertain. The CDR3 is made up of 11 amino acids. V was trimmed by 3 bases and J by 7 bases, leaving 7 bases between them. Looked up from germline, CDR1 is MGHDK and CDR2 is SYGVNS. The CDR3 region is CASSDLREQYF. Written as DNA, the CDR3 is TGTGCCAGCAGTGATTTGAGGGAGCAGTACTTC.

This clone was detected only once. The V gene is TRBV7-8, the J gene TRBJ2-7; D call uncertain. Trimming stripped 5 bases from V and 2 bases from J, with 16 bases between. The CDR3 sequence is 15 residues long. The germline CDR1 and CDR2 sequences are SGHVS and FQNEAQ. The CDR3 DNA is TGTGCCAGCAGCATCCTACTGACTCGGGCCTACGAGCAGTACTTC. Protein: CASSILLTRAYEQYF.

Only one count was recorded for this clone. The chain uses TRBV9 and TRBJ2-1, with 11 bases matching TRBD2. CDR1 and CDR2 from the germline V gene are SGDLS and YYNGEE. The length of the CDR3 is 19 residues. Trimming at V came to 0 bases and at J to 0 bases, leaving 8 bases not matched to a gene. CDR3 coding DNA: TGTGCCAGCAGCGTAGGCCTAGCGGGGGGCGCCAGCTCCTACAATGAGCAGTTCTTC. Translated, it gives CASSVGLAGGASSYNEQFF.

The chain has TRBV28 and TRBJ2-2; 7 bases match TRBD2. Trimming cost V 4 bases and J 5 bases; bases outside gene matches: 10. Looked up from germline, CDR1 is MDHEN and CDR2 is SYDVKM. The CDR3 covers 16 residues. The CDR3 loop reads CASSSSGTIQTGELFF. CDR3 bases: TGTGCCAGCAGTTCCAGCGGGACGATCCAGACCGGGGAGCTGTTTTTT.

The DNA for the CDR3 is TGTGCCAGCACCCATCGACAGGGAACCGAGCAGTACTTC. Its translation is CASTHRQGTEQYF. This chain uses TRBV7-2 with TRBJ2-7; 7 bases are a match to TRBD1. Germline trimming cut 7 bases from V and 6 bases from J; bases unmatched to any gene: 9. The CDR3 has 13 amino acids. The germline gives CDR1 SGHTA, CDR2 FQGNSA. The variable domain in full, completed from reference TRBV7-2 and TRBJ2-7, reads GAGVSQSPSNKVTEKGKDVELRCDPISGHTALYWYRQSLGQGLEFLIYFQGNSAPDKSGLPSDRFSAERTGGSVSTLTIQRTQQEDSAVYLCASTHRQGTEQYFGPGTRLTVT.

V gene TRBV9 combines with J gene TRBJ1-4, with 9 bases identical to TRBD1. CDR1 is SGDLS and CDR2 is YYNGEE in the germline V gene. V lost 3 bases, J lost 7 bases, and 4 bases stayed unmatched. This CDR3 spans 14 amino acids. CDR3 loop: CASSEQGAGEKLFF. The CDR3, as DNA: TGTGCCAGCAGCGAACAGGGGGCGGGTGAAAAACTGTTTTTT.

This rearrangement joins TRBV7-9 to TRBJ1-2; maybe TRBD1 (5 bases). The germline V gene encodes CDR1 SEHNR and CDR2 FQNEAQ (reference sequence). This CDR3 has 14 residues. The V end lost 3 bases, the J end lost 4 bases, and 12 bases lay between the germline ends. In nucleotides, the CDR3 is TGTGCCAGCAGCTTTGTAGGGACTGTCTATGGCTACACCTTC. Protein: CASSFVGTVYGYTF.

V usage is TRBV30 and J usage is TRBJ1-2, with D possibly matching TRBD1 (5 bases). Germline CDR1 reads GTSNPN; CDR2 reads SVGIG (reference sequence). The V gene lost 4 bases and the J gene lost 4 bases, with 16 bases spanning the gap. The CDR3 runs 14 residues. CDR3 nucleotides: TGTGCCTGGAAAATGCCCTGGGGCAGCTATGGCTACACCTTC. As protein: CAWKMPWGSYGYTF.

The V call is TRBV27, the J call TRBJ2-4; TRBD1 matches at 7 bases. Germline values: CDR1 MNHEY, CDR2 SMNVEV (reference sequence). This CDR3 is built from 13 residues. The V and J ends lost 6 bases and 4 bases, in that order; junction bases with no gene match: 3. The CDR3 reads CASSRDRKNIQYF. CDR3 DNA sequence: TGTGCCAGCAGCCGGGACAGAAAAAACATTCAGTACTTC.

In DNA, the CDR3 is TGTGCCAGCAGTTTCCGTCCAGGCGCCTACGAGCAGTACTTC. Protein product: CASSFRPGAYEQYF. The chain employs TRBV27 and TRBJ2-7; D is unresolved. The CDR3 runs to 14 residues. Germline CDR1 and CDR2: MNHEY and SMNVEV (reference sequence). V was pared by 3 bases and J by 2 bases, with 11 bases between.

This clone was recorded once. J is TRBJ2-1 and V is TRBV7-3; the match to TRBD2 covers 11 bases. CDR1 is SGHTA and CDR2 is FQGTGA in the germline V gene. The CDR3 sequence is 15 residues long. J gave up 10 bases and V 7 bases, and 12 bases lay outside the gene matches. As DNA, the CDR3 is TGTGCCAGCACAAAGGTAGCGGGAGGGCGGGGGGAGCAGTTCTTC. It yields the protein CASTKVAGGRGEQFF.

This clone showed up just once. CDR3 nucleotide sequence: TGCGCCAGCAGCTTGCTGACAGGGGGCGCAGATACGCAGTATTTT. It encodes CASSLLTGGADTQYF. The chain uses TRBV5-1 and TRBJ2-3; 10 nucleotides align to TRBD1. Unmatched junction bases numbered 3, after V lost 1 base and J lost 4 bases. CDR3 length: 15 residues. The germline V gene has CDR1 SGHRS and CDR2 YFSETQ.

The chain has TRBV28 and TRBJ1-5; 8 bases align to TRBD1. Germline CDR1 MDHEN, CDR2 SYDVKM. Unmatched junction bases numbered 6, after V lost 5 bases and J lost 0 bases. This CDR3 has 16 residues. CDR3 DNA sequence: TGTGCCAGCAGTGAACAGGGGGGGGGTAGCAATCAGCCCCAGCATTTT. Its translation: CASSEQGGGSNQPQHF.

The CDR3 sequence: CASSSLQGLTQYF. The CDR3 nucleotides read TGCGCCAGCAGCTCCCTCCAGGGGCTAACGCAGTATTTT. This sequence joins TRBV5-1 and TRBJ2-3, with TRBD1 as a possible D gene (6 bases). Germline V gives CDR1 SGHRS, CDR2 YFSETQ. This CDR3 spans 13 amino acids. Trimming cost V 3 bases and J 9 bases, with 14 bases left between them.

The chain recombines TRBV11-2 with TRBJ2-3; 7 positions agree with TRBD2. Per germline, CDR1 SGHAT and CDR2 FQNNGV. The CDR3 is 17 residues long. Germline trimming cut 5 bases from V and 0 bases from J; bases unmatched to any gene: 11. CDR3 DNA sequence: TGTGCCAGCAGCCCTGTAGGTGGGGGGGTGAGCACAGATACGCAGTATTTT. This gives the protein CASSPVGGGVSTDTQYF.